The 5 T cell receptor beta chains below were found in one sample sequenced in a study of T cell changes during pregnancy in multiple sclerosis. Libraries were prepared by immunoSEQ multiplex PCR; TCRdb keeps only in-frame clonotypes and omits some of them. The repertoire includes approximately 53,000 clones, more than 80% of them detected once, and roughly 0.37% sits in the top ten. The input for sequencing was CD4+ T cells from peripheral blood mononuclear cells, taken before pregnancy. The receptors here all came from a female donor with multiple sclerosis, enrolled in a pregnancy study.

This clone was recorded only once. The chain is built from TRBV28 and TRBJ2-2, with TRBD2 identical over 8 bases. Germline V gene lookup returns CDR1 MDHEN and CDR2 SYDVKM. The CDR3 is 15 residues long. Trimming took 3 bases from V and 6 from J; bases not matched to a gene: 6. The CDR3 nucleotides are TGTGCCAGCAGTTTCCTTGCGGGAGGTGCCGGGGAGCTGTTTTTT. Its translation is CASSFLAGGAGELFF.

For the CDR3, the DNA is TGTGCCAGCAGTCGCAATAGCGGGGTCCAAGAGACCCAGTACTTC. Translating it yields CASSRNSGVQETQYF. The J gene is TRBJ2-5, the V gene TRBV5-5; 8 bases align to TRBD2. Germline lookup yields CDR1 SGHKS and CDR2 YYEKEE (reference sequence). V shed 5 bases and J 1 base; nucleotides not matched to a gene: 7. This CDR3 region has 15 residues.

The chain carries TRBV6-1 and TRBJ1-1, with 7 bases identical to TRBD1. The V gene end was trimmed by 2 bases and the J gene end by 3 bases; junction bases not matched to a gene: 3. Germline V lookup: CDR1 MNHNS, CDR2 SASEGT. The CDR3 has 14 amino acids. CDR3 sequence: CASSEYRGDTEAFF. The CDR3 DNA reads TGTGCCAGCAGTGAATACAGGGGTGACACTGAAGCTTTCTTT.

This chain links TRBV5-1 with TRBJ2-7; 7 nucleotides line up with TRBD2. The germline CDR1 and CDR2 sequences are SGHRS and YFSETQ. The CDR3 is 14 amino acids. J gave up 0 bases and V 2 bases, and 2 bases lay outside the gene matches. The CDR3 nucleotides read TGCGCCAGCAGCTTCGGCGGGAGCTCCTACGAGCAGTACTTC. Residues: CASSFGGSSYEQYF.

The chain links TRBV6-1 to TRBJ1-1; 7 positions agree with TRBD1. Germline trimming cut 9 bases from V and 3 bases from J; bases unmatched to any gene: 13. The CDR3 extends over 15 amino acids. From germline, CDR1 is MNHNS and CDR2 SASEGT. The CDR3 reads CARIQGFHQDTEAFF. In nucleotides, the CDR3 is TGTGCCAGAATACAGGGGTTTCATCAGGACACTGAAGCTTTCTTT.